A single sample gave rise to the 2 T cell receptor beta chains below, sequenced in a study of cytomegalovirus exposure and HLA in healthy donors. 13 Jbeta primers and 60 Vbeta primers were used for the PCR. Only in-frame clones appear in the TCRdb table, and some are missing; sequencing was by immunoSEQ multiplex PCR. This table has 40,000 or so clones, 70% to 80% appearing once. Sequenced sample: PBMCs. These TCRs come from a woman aged 30 to 39 in good health and CMV-seronegative.

This clone was picked up a small number of times. The gene calls are TRBV6-5 and TRBJ2-1, with D tentatively TRBD1 (5 bases). This CDR3 has 15 residues. The V gene lost 6 bases and the J gene lost 2 bases, with 14 bases spanning the gap. The germline gives CDR1 MNHEY, CDR2 SVGAGI. CDR3 residues: CASSRAQGAYNEQFF. Written as DNA, the CDR3 is TGTGCCAGCAGCCGTGCCCAGGGTGCCTACAATGAGCAGTTCTTC.

Here the CDR3 DNA reads TGTGCCAGCAGTTTAGGGGCTGAGAGCGGGAGGTCCTACGAGCAGTACTTC. This sequence encodes CASSLGAESGRSYEQYF. This chain uses TRBV28 with TRBJ2-7; TRBD2 matches 9 bases. V dropped 2 bases and J dropped 1; count of bases not matched to a gene: 9. This CDR3 is built from 17 residues. Germline V gives CDR1 MDHEN, CDR2 SYDVKM.